This entry lists 2 T cell receptor beta chains sequenced from one sample in a study of T cell changes during pregnancy in multiple sclerosis. Sequencing used immunoSEQ multiplex PCR; TCRdb keeps in-frame clones, though not all of them. The data contain tens of thousands of clones, around nine tenths of them singletons. The source was CD4+ T cells from peripheral blood mononuclear cells, collected before pregnancy. The receptor set was obtained from a female donor with multiple sclerosis, enrolled in a pregnancy study.

In its sample, this clone was seen once. The genes are TRBV2 and TRBJ2-3; D is perhaps TRBD2 (5 bases). With 6 bases removed from V and 6 bases from J, the gap between germline ends came to 10 bases. The CDR3 is 12 residues long. Germline CDR1 SNHLY, CDR2 FYNNEI. The CDR3 region has the DNA TGTGCCAGCAGCAAGCGGCGGGATACGCAGTATTTT. Its translation is CASSKRRDTQYF.

The rearrangement uses TRBV6-6 and TRBJ2-3; 9 bases match TRBD2. CDR1 and CDR2 from the germline V gene are MNHNY and SVGAGI (reference sequence). Trimming cost V 2 bases and J 2 bases; bases outside gene matches: 5. The CDR3 runs to 16 residues. The CDR3 DNA follows: TGTGCCAGCAGTTACCAAGCGGGAGGATTCACAGATACGCAGTATTTT. This translates into CASSYQAGGFTDTQYF.